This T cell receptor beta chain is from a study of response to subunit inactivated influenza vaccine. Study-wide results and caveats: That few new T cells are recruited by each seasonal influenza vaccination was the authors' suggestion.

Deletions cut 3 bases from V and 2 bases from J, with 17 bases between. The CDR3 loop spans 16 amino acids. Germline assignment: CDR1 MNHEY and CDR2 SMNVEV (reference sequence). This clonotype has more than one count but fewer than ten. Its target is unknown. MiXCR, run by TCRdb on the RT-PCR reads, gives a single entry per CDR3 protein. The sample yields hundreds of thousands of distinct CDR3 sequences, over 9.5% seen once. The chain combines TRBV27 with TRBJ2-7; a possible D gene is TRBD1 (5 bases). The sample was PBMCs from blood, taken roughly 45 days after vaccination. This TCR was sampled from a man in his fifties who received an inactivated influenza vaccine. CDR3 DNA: TGTGCCAGCAGTTTTCTAGTGCCCGGACAAGCCTACGAGCAGTACTTC. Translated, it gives CASSFLVPGQAYEQYF.